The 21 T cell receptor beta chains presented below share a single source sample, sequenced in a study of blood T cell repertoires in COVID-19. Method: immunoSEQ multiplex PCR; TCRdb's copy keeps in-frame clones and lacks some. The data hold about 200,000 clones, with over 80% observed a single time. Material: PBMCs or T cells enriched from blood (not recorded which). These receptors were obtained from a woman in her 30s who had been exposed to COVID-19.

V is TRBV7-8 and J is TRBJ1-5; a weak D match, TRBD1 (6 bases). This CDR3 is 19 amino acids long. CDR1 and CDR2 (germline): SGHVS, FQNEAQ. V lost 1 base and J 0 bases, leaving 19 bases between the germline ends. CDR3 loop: CASSLGTGRKRNSNQPQHF. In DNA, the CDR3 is TGTGCCAGCAGCTTAGGTACAGGGAGAAAAAGAAATAGCAATCAGCCCCAGCATTTT.

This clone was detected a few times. CDR3 region: CANRDRDSPLHF. In DNA, the CDR3 is TGTGCCAACCGGGACAGGGATTCACCCCTCCACTTT. The V and J genes are TRBV10-3 and TRBJ1-6, with 9 bases aligning to TRBD1. With 10 bases clipped from V and 8 bases from J, the junction kept 3 bases outside the gene matches. Germline V gene data show CDR1 as ENHRY and CDR2 as SYGVKD. The CDR3 extends over 12 amino acids.

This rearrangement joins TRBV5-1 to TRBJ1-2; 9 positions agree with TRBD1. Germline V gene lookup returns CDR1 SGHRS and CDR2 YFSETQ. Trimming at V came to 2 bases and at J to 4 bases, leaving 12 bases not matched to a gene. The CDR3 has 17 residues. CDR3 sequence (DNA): TGCGCCAGCAGCTTTGAATCGGGACAGGGAGGGGTCTATGGCTACACCTTC. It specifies CASSFESGQGGVYGYTF.

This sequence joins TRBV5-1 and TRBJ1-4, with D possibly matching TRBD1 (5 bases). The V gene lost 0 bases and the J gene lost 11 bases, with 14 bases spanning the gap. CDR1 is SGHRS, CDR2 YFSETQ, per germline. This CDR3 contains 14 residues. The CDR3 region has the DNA TGCGCCAGCAGCTTGGCCCCAGGGCGGGGGAAACTGTTTTTT. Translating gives CASSLAPGRGKLFF.

The CDR3 sequence is CASSIPGQGTSGTQYF. CDR3 in DNA: TGTGCCAGCAGCATACCGGGACAGGGGACCTCGGGTACGCAGTATTTT. The chain joins TRBV5-6 to TRBJ2-3; 10 bases are a match to TRBD1. The CDR3 loop spans 16 amino acids. Trimming cost V 4 bases and J 8 bases; bases outside gene matches: 13. The germline CDR1 and CDR2 sequences are SGHDT and YYEEEE.

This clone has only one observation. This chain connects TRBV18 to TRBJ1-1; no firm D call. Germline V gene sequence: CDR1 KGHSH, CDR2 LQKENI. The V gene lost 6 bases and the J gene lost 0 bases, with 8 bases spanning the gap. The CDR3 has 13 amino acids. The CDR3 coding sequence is TGTGCCAGCTCCTCCACACTGAACACTGAAGCTTTCTTT. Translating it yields CASSSTLNTEAFF.

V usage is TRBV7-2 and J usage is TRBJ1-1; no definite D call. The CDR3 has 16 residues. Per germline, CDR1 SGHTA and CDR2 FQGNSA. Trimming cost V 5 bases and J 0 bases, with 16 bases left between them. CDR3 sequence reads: CASSRHNLEMNTEAFF. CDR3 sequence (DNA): TGTGCCAGCAGCCGTCACAATCTGGAGATGAACACTGAAGCTTTCTTT.

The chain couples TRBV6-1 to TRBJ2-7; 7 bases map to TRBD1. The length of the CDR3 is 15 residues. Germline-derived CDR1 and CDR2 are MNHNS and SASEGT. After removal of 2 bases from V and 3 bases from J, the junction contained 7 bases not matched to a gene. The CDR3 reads CASSEIGTGDYEQYF. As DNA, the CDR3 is TGTGCCAGCAGTGAAATCGGAACAGGGGACTACGAGCAGTACTTC.

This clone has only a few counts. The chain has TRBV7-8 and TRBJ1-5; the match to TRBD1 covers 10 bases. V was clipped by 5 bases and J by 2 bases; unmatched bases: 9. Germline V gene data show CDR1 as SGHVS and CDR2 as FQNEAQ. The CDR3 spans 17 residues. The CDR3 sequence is CASSLVGGTGGNQPQHF. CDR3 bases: TGTGCCAGCAGCCTTGTAGGCGGGACAGGGGGCAATCAGCCCCAGCATTTT.

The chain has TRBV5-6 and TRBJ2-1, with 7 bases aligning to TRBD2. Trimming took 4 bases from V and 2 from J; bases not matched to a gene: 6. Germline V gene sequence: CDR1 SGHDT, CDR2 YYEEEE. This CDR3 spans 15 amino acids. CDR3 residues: CASSNRDYPYNEQFF. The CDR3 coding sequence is TGTGCCAGCAGCAACCGGGACTACCCCTACAATGAGCAGTTCTTC.

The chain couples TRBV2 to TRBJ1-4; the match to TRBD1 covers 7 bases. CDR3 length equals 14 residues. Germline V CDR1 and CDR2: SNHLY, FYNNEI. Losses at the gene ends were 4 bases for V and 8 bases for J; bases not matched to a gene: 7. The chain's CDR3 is CASSVRQGGEKLFF. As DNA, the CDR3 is TGTGCCAGCAGTGTGAGACAGGGCGGCGAAAAACTGTTTTTT.

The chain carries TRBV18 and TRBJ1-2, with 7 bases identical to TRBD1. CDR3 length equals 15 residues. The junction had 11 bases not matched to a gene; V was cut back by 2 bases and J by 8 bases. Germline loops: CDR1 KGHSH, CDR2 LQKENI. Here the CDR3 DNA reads TGTGCCAGCTCACCAGAGACGACAGGGTCGAGGGGCTACACCTTC. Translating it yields CASSPETTGSRGYTF.

CDR3 sequence (DNA): TGTGCCAGTAGTTACGACAGGATGGACACTGAAGCTTTCTTT. Amino acids: CASSYDRMDTEAFF. The genes are TRBV19 and TRBJ1-1; D is possibly TRBD1 (6 bases). CDR3 length: 14 residues. V dropped 5 bases and J dropped 3 bases, with 13 bases sitting between them. Germline V CDR1 and CDR2: LNHDA, SQIVND (reference sequence).

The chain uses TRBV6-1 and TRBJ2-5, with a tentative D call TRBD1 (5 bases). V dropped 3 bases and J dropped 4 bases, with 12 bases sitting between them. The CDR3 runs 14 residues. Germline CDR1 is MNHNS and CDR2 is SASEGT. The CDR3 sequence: CASSENRPGETQYF. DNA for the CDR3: TGTGCCAGCAGTGAGAACAGGCCGGGAGAGACCCAGTACTTC.

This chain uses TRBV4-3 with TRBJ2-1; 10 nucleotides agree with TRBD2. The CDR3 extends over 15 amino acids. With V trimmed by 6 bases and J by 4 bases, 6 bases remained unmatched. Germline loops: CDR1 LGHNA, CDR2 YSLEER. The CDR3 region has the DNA TGCGCCAGCAGACTAACTAGCGGGGCTTACAATGAGCAGTTCTTC. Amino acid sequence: CASRLTSGAYNEQFF.

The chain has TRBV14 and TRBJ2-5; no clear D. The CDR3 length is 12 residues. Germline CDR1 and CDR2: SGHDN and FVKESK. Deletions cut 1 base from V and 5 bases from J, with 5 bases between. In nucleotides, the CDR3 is TGTGCCAGCAGCCAAGTACGGGAGACCCAGTACTTC. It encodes CASSQVRETQYF.

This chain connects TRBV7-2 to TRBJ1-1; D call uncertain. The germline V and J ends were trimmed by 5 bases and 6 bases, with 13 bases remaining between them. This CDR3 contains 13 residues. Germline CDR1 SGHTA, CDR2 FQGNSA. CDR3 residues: CASSLLYRPEAFF. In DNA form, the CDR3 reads TGTGCCAGCAGCCTCCTTTACAGACCTGAAGCTTTCTTT. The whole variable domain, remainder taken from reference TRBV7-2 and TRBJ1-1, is GAGVSQSPSNKVTEKGKDVELRCDPISGHTALYWYRQSLGQGLEFLIYFQGNSAPDKSGLPSDRFSAERTGGSVSTLTIQRTQQEDSAVYLCASSLLYRPEAFFGQGTRLTVV.

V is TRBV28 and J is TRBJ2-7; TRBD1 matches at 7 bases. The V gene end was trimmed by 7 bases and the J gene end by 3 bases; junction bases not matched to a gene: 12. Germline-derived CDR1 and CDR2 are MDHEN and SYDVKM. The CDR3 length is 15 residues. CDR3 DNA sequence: TGTGCCAGCATCCCCGGGGTGGACAGGTACTACGAGCAGTACTTC. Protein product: CASIPGVDRYYEQYF.

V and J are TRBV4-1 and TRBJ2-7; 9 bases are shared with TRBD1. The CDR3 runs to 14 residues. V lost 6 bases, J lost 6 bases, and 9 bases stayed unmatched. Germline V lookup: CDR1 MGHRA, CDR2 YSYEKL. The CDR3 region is CASSSGTGQGEQYF. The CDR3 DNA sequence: TGCGCCAGCAGTTCCGGGACAGGGCAGGGCGAGCAGTACTTC.

Here the CDR3 reads CASSVGQASNEKLFF. The CDR3 DNA is TGCGCCAGCAGCGTGGGACAGGCTTCTAATGAAAAACTGTTTTTT. V and J are TRBV5-1 and TRBJ1-4; the match to TRBD1 covers 8 bases. Trimming removed 4 bases from V and 3 bases from J; junction bases left unmatched: 5. The CDR3 spans 15 residues. Germline V gene lookup returns CDR1 SGHRS and CDR2 YFSETQ. Based on the CDR3 plus reference TRBV5-1 and TRBJ1-4, the full variable domain is KAGVTQTPRYLIKTRGQQVTLSCSPISGHRSVSWYQQTPGQGLQFLFEYFSETQRNKGNFPGRFSGRQFSNSRSEMNVSTLELGDSALYLCASSVGQASNEKLFFGSGTQLSVL.

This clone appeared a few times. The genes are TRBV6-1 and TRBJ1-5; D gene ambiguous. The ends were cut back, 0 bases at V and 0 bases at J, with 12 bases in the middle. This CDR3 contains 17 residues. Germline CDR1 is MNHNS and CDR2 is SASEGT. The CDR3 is CASSEAGRAPSNQPQHF. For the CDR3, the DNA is TGTGCCAGCAGTGAAGCCGGGAGGGCCCCTAGCAATCAGCCCCAGCATTTT.